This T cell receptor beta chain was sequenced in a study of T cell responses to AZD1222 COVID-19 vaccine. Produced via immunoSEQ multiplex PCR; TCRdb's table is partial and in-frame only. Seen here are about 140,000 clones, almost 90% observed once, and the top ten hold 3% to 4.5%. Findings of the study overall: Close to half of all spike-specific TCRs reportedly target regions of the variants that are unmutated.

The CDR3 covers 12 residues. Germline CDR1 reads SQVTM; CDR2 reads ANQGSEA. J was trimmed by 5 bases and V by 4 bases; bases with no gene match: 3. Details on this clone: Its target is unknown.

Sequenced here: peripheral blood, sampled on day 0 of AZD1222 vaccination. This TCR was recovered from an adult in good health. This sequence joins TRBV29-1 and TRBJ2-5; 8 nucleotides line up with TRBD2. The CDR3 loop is CSVGASGETQYF. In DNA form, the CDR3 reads TGCAGCGTTGGGGCTAGCGGGGAGACCCAGTACTTC.